This T cell receptor (beta chain) was sequenced in a study of shared clonotypes between healthy human individuals. The table lists this clone with a count of one. Its specificity is not known. Study-wide findings and caveats: Investigators collected only blood, and repertoires in tissues likely differ. Clonotypes that were shared across a handful of donors made up around 5% of naive CD4 clonotypes. Represented genetic and exposure-history diversity was restricted by having few donors.

Germline lookup yields CDR1 GTSNPN and CDR2 SVGIG (reference sequence). The CDR3 has 16 amino acids. V was clipped by 0 bases and J by 7 bases, with 18 bases between them. Assay used: immunoSEQ multiplex PCR; TCRdb lists only in-frame clones, some missing. Of 550,000 to 800,000 clones in the sample, 74% were seen once. The TCR comes from a woman aged 25-40 years in good health. The J gene is TRBJ1-4, the V gene TRBV30; D remains ambiguous. The sequencing input was memory CD4+ T cells sorted from blood. Subset defined: CD45RA-negative fraction. The CDR3 DNA sequence: TGTGCCTGGAGTGTTGGTTCATCTAGCGACGTTGAAAAACTGTTTTTT. Residues: CAWSVGSSSDVEKLFF.